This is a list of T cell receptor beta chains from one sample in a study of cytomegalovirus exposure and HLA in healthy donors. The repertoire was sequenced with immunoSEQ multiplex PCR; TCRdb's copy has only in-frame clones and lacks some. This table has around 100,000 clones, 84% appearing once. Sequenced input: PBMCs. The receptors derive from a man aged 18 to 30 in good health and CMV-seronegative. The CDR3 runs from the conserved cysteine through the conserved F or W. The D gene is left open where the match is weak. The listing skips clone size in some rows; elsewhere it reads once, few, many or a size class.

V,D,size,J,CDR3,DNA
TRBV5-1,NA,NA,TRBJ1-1,CASSIRTDGLSEAFF,TGCGCCAGCAGCATCCGGACTGATGGATTGAGTGAAGCTTTCTTT
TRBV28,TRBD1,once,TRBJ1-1,CASRLLLPGTANTEAFF,TGTGCCAGCAGACTACTGCTCCCCGGGACAGCGAACACTGAAGCTTTCTTT
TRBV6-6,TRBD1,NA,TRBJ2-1,CASRPDRGSSYNEQFF,TGTGCCAGCAGGCCCGACAGGGGCAGCTCCTACAATGAGCAGTTCTTC
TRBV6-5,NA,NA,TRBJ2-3,CASSYSPTGISDTQYF,TGTGCCAGCAGTTACTCCCCCACAGGGATTTCAGATACGCAGTATTTT
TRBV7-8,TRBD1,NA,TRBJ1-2,CASSPGQGIYGYTF,TGTGCCAGCAGCCCCGGACAGGGGATCTATGGCTACACCTTC
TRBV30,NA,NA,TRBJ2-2,CAWSLLNTGELFF,TGTGCCTGGAGTTTACTGAACACCGGGGAGCTGTTTTTT
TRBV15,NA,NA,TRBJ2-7,CATSKGGLNYEQYF,TGTGCCACCAGCAAAGGGGGTCTGAACTACGAGCAGTACTTC
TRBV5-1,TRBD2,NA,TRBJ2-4,CASSFGRGPTKNIQYF,TGCGCCAGCAGCTTTGGGAGGGGTCCCACCAAAAACATTCAGTACTTC
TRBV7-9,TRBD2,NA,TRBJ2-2,CASSDSGRVVGELFF,TGTGCCAGCAGCGATAGCGGGAGAGTTGTCGGGGAGCTGTTTTTT
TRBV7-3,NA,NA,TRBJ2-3,CASSSGTEGTQYF,TGTGCCAGCAGCTCGGGTACCGAAGGTACGCAGTATTTT
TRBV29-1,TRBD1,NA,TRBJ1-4,CSVWDRGGANEKLFF,TGCAGCGTTTGGGACAGGGGAGGCGCGAATGAAAAACTGTTTTTT
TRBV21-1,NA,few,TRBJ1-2,CASSKGTDINYGYTF,TGTGCCAGCAGCAAAGGGACAGATATCAACTATGGCTACACCTTC
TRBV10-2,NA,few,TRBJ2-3,CATAGTDTQYF,TGCGCCACCGCGGGCACAGATACGCAGTATTTT
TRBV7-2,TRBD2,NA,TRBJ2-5,CASRSTSGGTQYF,TGTGCCAGCAGGTCGACTAGCGGGGGGACCCAGTACTTC
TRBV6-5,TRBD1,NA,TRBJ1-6,CASSYGGTGASPLHF,TGTGCCAGCAGTTACGGTGGGACAGGGGCTTCACCCCTCCACTTT
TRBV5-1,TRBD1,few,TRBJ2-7,CASSGTGTGASYEQYF,TGCGCCAGCAGCGGAACCGGGACAGGGGCTTCCTACGAGCAGTACTTC
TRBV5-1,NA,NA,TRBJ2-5,CASSQFSGGLQETQYF,TGCGCCAGCAGCCAATTTTCCGGGGGGCTCCAAGAGACCCAGTACTTC
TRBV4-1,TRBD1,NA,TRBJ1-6,CASSSSGTGVNSPLHF,TGCGCCAGCAGCTCTTCTGGGACAGGGGTTAATTCCCCCCTCCACTTT
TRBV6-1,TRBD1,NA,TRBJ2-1,CASILREGQGMDFF,TGTGCCAGCATCCTTAGAGAGGGACAGGGGATGGACTTCTTC
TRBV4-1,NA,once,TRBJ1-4,CASSHRGGDSNEKLFF,TGCGCCAGCAGCCACCGAGGGGGAGACTCCAATGAAAAACTGTTTTTT
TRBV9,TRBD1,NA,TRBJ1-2,CASSGTGYDYGYTF,TGTGCCAGCAGCGGGACAGGGTACGACTATGGCTACACCTTC
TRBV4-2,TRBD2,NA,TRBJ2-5,CASSLRLAGGTNWPGAHETQYF,TGTGCCAGCAGCCTACGACTAGCGGGAGGGACAAATTGGCCGGGGGCTCATGAGACCCAGTACTTC
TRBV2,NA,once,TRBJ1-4,CASSAGVREAEKLFF,TGTGCCAGCAGTGCAGGGGTCCGAGAGGCTGAAAAACTGTTTTTT
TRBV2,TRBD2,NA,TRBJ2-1,CASTTRSGRRDNEQFF,TGTGCCAGCACCACAAGGAGCGGGAGAAGAGACAATGAGCAGTTCTTC
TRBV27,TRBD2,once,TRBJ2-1,CASSLKLAGVSEQFF,TGTGCCAGCAGTTTGAAGCTAGCGGGAGTGAGTGAGCAGTTCTTC
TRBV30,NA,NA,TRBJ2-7,CAWSTTPAYEQYF,TGTGCCTGGAGTACTACCCCGGCCTACGAGCAGTACTTC
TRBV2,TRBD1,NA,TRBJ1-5,CASSGGQDFNQPQHF,TGTGCCAGCAGTGGGGGACAGGATTTCAATCAGCCCCAGCATTTT
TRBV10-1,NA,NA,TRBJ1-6,CASSELRGGSPLHF,TGCGCCAGCAGTGAGCTTCGAGGGGGTTCACCCCTCCACTTT
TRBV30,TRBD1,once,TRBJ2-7,CASGQGQGPEQYF,TGTGCCTCTGGACAGGGACAGGGCCCCGAGCAGTACTTC
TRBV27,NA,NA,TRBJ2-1,CASSFRAQGLSYNEQFF,TGTGCCAGCAGTTTCCGCGCCCAGGGCCTCTCCTACAATGAGCAGTTCTTC
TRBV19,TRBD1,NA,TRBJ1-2,CASSSLRDRFSGNYGYTF,TGTGCCAGTAGTAGTCTGCGGGACAGGTTTTCAGGGAACTATGGCTACACCTTC
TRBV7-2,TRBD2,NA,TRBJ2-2,CASSLVAGGTGELFF,TGTGCCAGCAGCTTAGTAGCGGGAGGAACCGGGGAGCTGTTTTTT
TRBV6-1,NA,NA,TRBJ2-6,CASSEALVGGAGANVLTF,TGTGCCAGCAGTGAAGCGCTTGTTGGGGGCGCTGGGGCCAACGTCCTGACTTTC
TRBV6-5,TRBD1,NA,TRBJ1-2,CASSLQGEVYGYTF,TGTGCCAGCAGCCTACAGGGGGAAGTCTATGGCTACACCTTC
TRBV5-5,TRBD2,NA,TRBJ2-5,CASSLKAGGGTQYF,TGTGCCAGCAGCTTGAAAGCGGGAGGAGGGACCCAGTACTTC
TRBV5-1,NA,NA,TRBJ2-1,CASRTEYSYNEQFF,TGCGCCAGCCGAACTGAATACTCCTACAATGAGCAGTTCTTC
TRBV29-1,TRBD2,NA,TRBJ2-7,CSVEYGLAREQYF,TGCAGCGTTGAATATGGACTAGCGCGGGAGCAGTACTTC
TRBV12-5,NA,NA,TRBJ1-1,CASGRETYTEAFF,TGTGCTAGTGGCCGGGAGACCTACACTGAAGCTTTCTTT
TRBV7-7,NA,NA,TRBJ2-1,CASSPGENEQFF,TGTGCTAGCAGCCCAGGGGAGAATGAGCAGTTCTTC
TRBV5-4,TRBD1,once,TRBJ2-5,CASSLGRQGGQETQYF,TGTGCCAGCAGCTTGGGTCGACAGGGGGGCCAAGAGACCCAGTACTTC
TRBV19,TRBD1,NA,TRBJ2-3,CATGDSSTDTQYF,TGTGCCACCGGGGACAGTAGCACAGATACGCAGTATTTT
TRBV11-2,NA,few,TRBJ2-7,CASSLVIHEQYF,TGTGCCAGCAGCTTAGTAATCCACGAGCAGTACTTC
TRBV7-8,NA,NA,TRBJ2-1,CASSRLVLEQFF,TGTGCCAGCAGCCGACTAGTTCTTGAGCAGTTCTTC
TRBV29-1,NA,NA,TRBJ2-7,CSVEVPSYEQYF,TGCAGCGTTGAAGTACCTAGCTACGAGCAGTACTTC
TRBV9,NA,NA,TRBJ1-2,CASSVDGGANYGYTF,TGTGCCAGCAGCGTAGATGGCGGAGCTAACTATGGCTACACCTTC
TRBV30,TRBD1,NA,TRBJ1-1,CAWKNRGGNTEAFF,TGTGCCTGGAAGAACAGGGGGGGGAACACTGAAGCTTTCTTT
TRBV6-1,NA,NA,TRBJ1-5,CASSAYRASNQPQHF,TGTGCCAGCAGTGCTTACAGGGCAAGCAATCAGCCCCAGCATTTT
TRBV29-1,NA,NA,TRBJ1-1,CSVPGPNTEAFF,TGCAGCGTCCCTGGGCCGAACACTGAAGCTTTCTTT
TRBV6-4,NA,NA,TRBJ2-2,CASSDKAGASTGELFF,TGTGCCAGCAGTGACAAGGCAGGGGCCAGCACCGGGGAGCTGTTTTTT
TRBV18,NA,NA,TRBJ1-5,CASSPPGGDQPQHF,TGTGCCAGCTCACCTCCCGGGGGGGATCAGCCCCAGCATTTT
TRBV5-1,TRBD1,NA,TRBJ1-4,CASSFATGIATNEKLFF,TGCGCCAGCAGCTTCGCGACAGGGATAGCAACTAATGAAAAACTGTTTTTT
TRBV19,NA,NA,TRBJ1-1,CASSIFVQTNTEAFF,TGTGCCAGTAGTATCTTCGTACAGACGAACACTGAAGCTTTCTTT
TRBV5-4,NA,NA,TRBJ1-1,CASSHPGYTEAFF,TGTGCCAGCAGTCACCCGGGGTACACTGAAGCTTTCTTT
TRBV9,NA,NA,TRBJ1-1,CASSKALNTEAFF,TGTGCCAGCTCAAAAGCCCTGAACACTGAAGCTTTCTTT
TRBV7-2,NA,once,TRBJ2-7,CASSLAYRNPSGEQYF,TGTGCCAGCAGCTTAGCGTACAGAAATCCATCGGGGGAGCAGTACTTC